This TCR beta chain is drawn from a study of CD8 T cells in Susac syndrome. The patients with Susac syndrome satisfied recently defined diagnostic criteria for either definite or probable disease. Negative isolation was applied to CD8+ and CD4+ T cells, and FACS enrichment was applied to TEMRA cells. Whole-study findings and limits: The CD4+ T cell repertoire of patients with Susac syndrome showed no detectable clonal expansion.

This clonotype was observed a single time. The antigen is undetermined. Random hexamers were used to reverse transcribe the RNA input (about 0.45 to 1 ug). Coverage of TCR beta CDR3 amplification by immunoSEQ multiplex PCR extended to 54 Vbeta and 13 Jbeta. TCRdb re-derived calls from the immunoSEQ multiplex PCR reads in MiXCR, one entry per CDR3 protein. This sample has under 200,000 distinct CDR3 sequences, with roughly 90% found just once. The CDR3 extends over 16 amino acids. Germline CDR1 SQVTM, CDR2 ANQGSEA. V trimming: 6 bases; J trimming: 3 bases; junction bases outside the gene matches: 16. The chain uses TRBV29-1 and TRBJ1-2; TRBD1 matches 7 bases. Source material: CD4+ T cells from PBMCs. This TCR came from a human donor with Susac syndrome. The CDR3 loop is CSVPDGTVFSDYGYTF. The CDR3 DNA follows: TGCAGCGTCCCTGACGGGACAGTGTTCAGTGACTATGGCTACACCTTC. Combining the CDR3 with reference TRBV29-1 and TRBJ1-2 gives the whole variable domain SAVISQKPSRDICQRGTSLTIQCQVDSQVTMMFWYRQQPGQSLTLIATANQGSEATYESGFVIDKFPISRPNLTFSTLTVSNMSPEDSSIYLCSVPDGTVFSDYGYTFGSGTRLTVV.